The 17 T cell receptor beta chains reported below all come from one sample, sequenced in a study of blood T cell repertoires in COVID-19. TCRdb's copy holds only in-frame clones and misses some; the assay was immunoSEQ multiplex PCR. In the table there are some 170,000 clones, around 80% of which are singletons. Sequenced: PBMCs or T cells enriched from blood (not recorded which). Receptors were obtained from a man over 45 who had recovered from COVID-19.

The rearrangement joins TRBV7-9 to TRBJ2-5; D uncertain. Germline V lookup: CDR1 SEHNR, CDR2 FQNEAQ (reference sequence). With 1 base removed from V and 7 bases from J, the gap between germline ends came to 13 bases. The CDR3 runs to 14 residues. The CDR3 sequence: CASSLDLGSGTQYF. The CDR3 nucleotides read TGTGCCAGCAGCTTAGACCTAGGTTCGGGGACCCAGTACTTC.

J is TRBJ2-2 and V is TRBV5-1; weak D call: TRBD2 (6 bases). The CDR3 loop spans 15 amino acids. Germline V lookup: CDR1 SGHRS, CDR2 YFSETQ. Trimming removed 0 bases at V and 3 bases at J, with 9 bases between. CDR3 loop: CASSLGGADTGELFF. For the CDR3, the DNA is TGCGCCAGCAGCTTGGGCGGGGCCGACACCGGGGAGCTGTTTTTT.

Many counts were recorded for this clone. V and J are TRBV18 and TRBJ1-5; maybe TRBD1 (5 bases). Germline CDR1 and CDR2: KGHSH and LQKENI. The CDR3 runs to 14 residues. The V end was cut by 3 bases, the J end by 7 bases, with 13 bases between. The CDR3 spells CASSPSSGVQPQHF. In DNA, the CDR3 is TGTGCCAGCTCACCGTCGTCGGGGGTCCAGCCCCAGCATTTT. Combining the CDR3 with reference TRBV18 and TRBJ1-5 gives the whole variable domain NAGVMQNPRHLVRRRGQEARLRCSPMKGHSHVYWYRQLPEEGLKFMVYLQKENIIDESGMPKERFSAEFPKEGPSILRIQQVVRGDSAAYFCASSPSSGVQPQHFGDGTRLSIL.

The rearrangement uses TRBV2 and TRBJ2-7, with TRBD2 matching 7 bases. The CDR3 runs 13 residues. CDR1 and CDR2 from the germline V gene are SNHLY and FYNNEI. V was pared by 4 bases and J by 3 bases, with 3 bases of the junction left unmatched. The CDR3 sequence: CASSAWGGYEQYF. The CDR3, as DNA: TGTGCCAGCAGTGCTTGGGGGGGCTACGAGCAGTACTTC.

The chain joins TRBV10-3 to TRBJ1-2; 8 bases fit TRBD1. V lost 2 bases and J lost 2; bases outside the gene matches: 7. In germline, CDR1 is ENHRY, CDR2 SYGVKD. The CDR3 covers 16 residues. CDR3 sequence reads: CAISEGTGRENYGYTF. As DNA, the CDR3 is TGTGCCATCAGTGAGGGGACAGGCAGAGAAAACTATGGCTACACCTTC.

The chain recombines TRBV6-5 with TRBJ1-2, with D possibly matching TRBD1 (6 bases). The CDR3 contains 16 residues. The ends were cut back, 0 bases at V and 2 bases at J, with 13 bases in the middle. Germline V gene sequence: CDR1 MNHEY, CDR2 SVGAGI. The CDR3, as DNA: TGTGCCAGCAGTTACTCGAAGGCAGGGGTGAACTATGGCTACACCTTC. Translation: CASSYSKAGVNYGYTF.

The chain uses TRBV11-3 and TRBJ2-5; perhaps TRBD2 as D (6 bases). Per germline, CDR1 SGHNT and CDR2 YENEEA. The CDR3 length is 16 residues. Trimming stripped 1 base from V and 1 base from J, with 13 bases between. CDR3 region: CASSLGTRGSQETQYF. As DNA, the CDR3 is TGTGCCAGCAGCTTAGGTACTCGGGGGAGCCAAGAGACCCAGTACTTC.

There are a few counts of this clone. J is TRBJ1-1 and V is TRBV6-6, with D unresolved. Germline CDR1 is MNHNY and CDR2 is SVGAGI (reference sequence). This CDR3 is built from 16 residues. The V end was cut by 2 bases, the J end by 3 bases, with 16 bases between. The CDR3 spells CASSYGLTASDTEAFF. The CDR3 DNA reads TGTGCCAGCAGTTACGGGCTCACAGCTTCAGACACTGAAGCTTTCTTT.

This clone was observed a few times. The chain couples TRBV29-1 to TRBJ1-3, with D unclear. V dropped 0 bases and J dropped 4 bases, with 16 bases sitting between them. Germline values: CDR1 SQVTM, CDR2 ANQGSEA. This CDR3 comprises 16 residues. CDR3 in amino acids: CSVEDGPSAGGNTIYF. The CDR3 nucleotides are TGCAGCGTTGAAGATGGACCCTCGGCGGGGGGAAACACCATATATTTT.

The gene calls are TRBV6-1 and TRBJ1-1; 7 nucleotides match TRBD1. Germline V CDR1 and CDR2: MNHNS, SASEGT. Losses at the gene ends were 0 bases for V and 4 bases for J; bases not matched to a gene: 2. The CDR3 is made up of 14 amino acids. The CDR3 loop is CASSEAGQATEAFF. The DNA for the CDR3 is TGTGCCAGCAGTGAAGCTGGACAGGCCACTGAAGCTTTCTTT.

The chain joins TRBV3-1 (or the pseudogene TRBV3-2) to TRBJ2-7, with D possibly TRBD1 on 5 matching bases. The CDR3 contains 13 residues. Trimming took 5 bases from V and 3 from J, leaving 11 bases between them. From germline, CDR1 is LGHDT and CDR2 YNNKEL (reference sequence). CDR3 coding DNA: TGTGCCAGCAGCTACAGCGACAGCTACGAGCAGTACTTC. Translating gives CASSYSDSYEQYF.

J is TRBJ1-4 and V is TRBV3-1 (or the pseudogene TRBV3-2); the D gene is possibly TRBD1 (6 bases). Germline CDR1 reads LGHDT; CDR2 reads YNNKEL (reference sequence). This CDR3 has 14 amino acids. V lost 4 bases to trimming and J lost 5 bases, with 11 bases between them. CDR3 sequence reads: CASSPRTVNEKLFF. In DNA, the CDR3 is TGTGCCAGCAGCCCCCGGACAGTAAATGAAAAACTGTTTTTT.

This clone was observed once. The gene calls are TRBV5-4 and TRBJ1-3, with D tentatively TRBD1 (5 bases). Germline CDR1 is SGHNT and CDR2 is YYREEE (reference sequence). V was cut by 1 base and J by 4 bases, with 18 bases left in between. This CDR3 spans 17 amino acids. The chain's CDR3 is CASSLLCVGAVGNTIYF. The DNA of the CDR3 is TGTGCCAGCAGCTTGCTCTGCGTTGGGGCGGTGGGAAACACCATATATTTT.

This chain uses TRBV6-5 with TRBJ2-7; the match to TRBD1 covers 11 bases. Germline V gene data show CDR1 as MNHEY and CDR2 as SVGAGI. Trimming removed 6 bases from V and 6 bases from J; junction bases left unmatched: 4. The CDR3 contains 13 residues. DNA for the CDR3: TGTGCCAGCAGAGCGGGACAGGGGGGCGAGCAGTACTTC. Translation gives CASRAGQGGEQYF.

The V call is TRBV6-5, the J call TRBJ1-2, with TRBD1 matching 9 bases. Germline V lookup: CDR1 MNHEY, CDR2 SVGAGI. The CDR3 spans 15 residues. V dropped 0 bases and J dropped 7; count of bases not matched to a gene: 6. The CDR3 sequence is CASSYSGQGISGYTF. The CDR3 DNA is TGTGCCAGCAGTTACTCCGGACAGGGGATTTCTGGCTACACCTTC.

The rearrangement links TRBV6-5 to TRBJ1-3, with 9 bases fitting TRBD1. The CDR3 totals 15 residues. Per germline, CDR1 MNHEY and CDR2 SVGAGI. V gave up 6 bases and J gave up 7 bases; unmatched junction bases: 10. The CDR3 nucleotides read TGTGCCAGCAGCCGCGGGACAGGGTATTCGAACACCATATATTTT. It is translated as CASSRGTGYSNTIYF.

This clone was counted many times. Additional DNA sequences in this sample encode the identical CDR3. J is TRBJ1-5 and V is TRBV2; 8 nucleotides align to TRBD1. The V segment lost 2 bases and the J segment 4 bases; nucleotides outside the gene matches: 1. CDR1 is SNHLY and CDR2 is FYNNEI in the germline V gene. CDR3 length: 14 residues. The CDR3: CASSERQGNQPQHF. The CDR3 DNA reads as TGTGCCAGCAGTGAAAGACAGGGGAATCAGCCCCAGCATTTT. Looking up the rest from reference TRBV2 and TRBJ1-5 gives the full variable domain: EPEVTQTPSHQVTQMGQEVILRCVPISNHLYFYWYRQILGQKVEFLVSFYNNEISEKSEIFDDQFSVERPDGSNFTLKIRSTKLEDSAMYFCASSERQGNQPQHFGDGTRLSIL.